Listed below are T cell receptor beta chains from one sample, sequenced in a study of vaccination effects on CD4 cells after COVID-19. Their cognate antigens are unknown. Clones were read by immunoSEQ multiplex PCR, and TCRdb kept only the in-frame ones, dropping some. The sample consists of fewer than 15,000 clones, around 75% of them appearing once. The sample here was CD4+ T cells from PBMCs cultured with HCoV-NL63 spike peptides, taken after COVID-19 vaccination. The receptors were sampled from a human donor who had a prior SARS-CoV-2 infection. CDR3s include the opening cysteine and the closing phenylalanine or tryptophan. Fields, in order: J gene, D gene, V gene, clone size, CDR3 protein, CDR3 DNA. A D gene is named only where the DNA matches it firmly. The size field is filled for only some rows; it gives once, few, many or a size class.

TRBJ2-7 . TRBV4-3 . CASSHSGTGSYEQYF TGCGCCAGCAGCCACAGCGGGACAGGCTCCTACGAGCAGTACTTC
TRBJ2-7 TRBD1 TRBV10-3 . CAISADRGPYEQYF TGTGCCATCAGTGCAGACAGGGGGCCTTACGAGCAGTACTTC
TRBJ2-1 TRBD2 TRBV4-3 few CASSQFSHGRAANEQFF TGCGCCAGCAGCCAGTTCTCCCACGGGAGGGCCGCTAATGAGCAGTTCTTC
TRBJ1-2 . TRBV24-1 . CATAKRDGVYTF TGTGCCACCGCGAAAAGGGACGGCGTTTACACCTTC
TRBJ2-3 TRBD2 TRBV7-2 . CASSPTSGRGDTQYF TGTGCCAGCAGCCCGACTAGCGGGAGAGGAGATACGCAGTATTTT
TRBJ2-1 . TRBV6-6 . CASSYLPNEQFF TGTGCCAGCAGTTACCTCCCGAATGAGCAGTTCTTC
TRBJ1-2 . TRBV9 once CASSVSGARTFYNYGYTF TGTGCCAGCAGCGTATCGGGGGCCAGGACATTTTATAACTATGGCTACACCTTC
TRBJ2-7 TRBD1 TRBV5-4 few CASSAGQGWSYEQYF TGTGCCAGCAGCGCGGGACAGGGGTGGAGCTACGAGCAGTACTTC
TRBJ2-5 TRBD2 TRBV4-3 . CASSHGLAGETQYF TGCGCCAGCAGCCATGGACTAGCCGGAGAGACCCAGTACTTC
TRBJ1-2 . TRBV21-1 few CASSAEGGSYGYTF TGTGCCAGCAGCGCGGAAGGGGGCTCCTATGGCTACACCTTC
TRBJ2-7 . TRBV3-1/TRBV3-2 . CASSQLGSGFHYEQYF TGTGCCAGCAGCCAGCTCGGATCGGGGTTTCACTACGAGCAGTACTTC
TRBJ2-3 . TRBV2 . CASNRVKGTDTQYF TGTGCCAGCAACAGGGTGAAGGGCACAGATACGCAGTATTTT
TRBJ2-7 . TRBV5-6 . CASSPSPSGYYEQYF TGTGCCAGCAGCCCATCGCCCAGCGGCTACTACGAGCAGTACTTC
TRBJ2-2 TRBD1 TRBV5-1 . CASSLAPTGFTGELFF TGCGCCAGCAGCTTGGCCCCGACAGGGTTCACCGGGGAGCTGTTTTTT